One sample yielded the 15 T cell receptor beta chains listed below, sequenced in a study of vaccination effects on CD4 cells after COVID-19. The antigens these receptors bind are not known. Peptide-pool stimulation followed by sequencing identified expanded antigen-specific CD4+ clonotypes in the ViraFEST assay. After less than twelve days in culture, the CD4+ T cells were isolated. Vaccinated participants had no history of SARS-CoV-2 infection and tested negative for nucleocapsid antibodies. Using immunoSEQ multiplex PCR, the repertoire was profiled, and TCRdb retains in-frame clones only, with some absent. Of just under 75,000 clones in the sample, 65% to 75% were seen once. Material: CD4+ T cells from PBMCs cultured with HCoV-NL63 spike peptides, obtained before COVID-19 vaccination. The receptors shown here come from a human donor who received a COVID-19 vaccine.

This sequence joins TRBV28 and TRBJ1-5; unclear D gene. Germline V lookup: CDR1 MDHEN, CDR2 SYDVKM. V dropped 5 bases and J dropped 4 bases, with 21 bases sitting between them. CDR3 length: 17 residues. CDR3 protein: CASSPRVYPTGNQPQHF. In nucleotides, the CDR3 is TGTGCCAGCAGTCCACGCGTCTACCCCACGGGGAATCAGCCCCAGCATTTT.

This chain uses TRBV7-2 with TRBJ1-4; D is perhaps TRBD1 (5 bases). Trimming removed 3 bases from V and 7 bases from J, with 15 bases in between. The CDR3 has 15 amino acids. Germline V CDR1 and CDR2: SGHTA, FQGNSA. The CDR3 DNA follows: TGTGCCAGCAGCTTTCCCCAGGGCGGCTTTGAAAAACTGTTTTTT. Amino acid sequence: CASSFPQGGFEKLFF.

The V and J genes are TRBV5-1 and TRBJ2-2; possible D gene TRBD2, 6 bases. CDR1 is SGHRS, CDR2 YFSETQ, per germline. The CDR3 totals 15 residues. V shed 0 bases and J shed 1 base, with 7 bases lying between them. As DNA, the CDR3 is TGCGCCAGCAGCTTGGCAGCGGGGAACACCGGGGAGCTGTTTTTT. It yields the protein CASSLAAGNTGELFF.

The gene calls are TRBV9 and TRBJ2-5; TRBD1 might be the D (6 bases). CDR3 size: 16 residues. The V gene's germline CDR1 is SGDLS and CDR2 YYNGEE. Trimming removed 1 base at V and 5 bases at J, with 18 bases between. The CDR3 spells CASSVSAGRDTETQYF. CDR3 sequence (DNA): TGTGCCAGCAGCGTAAGTGCTGGACGGGACACGGAGACCCAGTACTTC.

A single count supports this clone. CDR3 DNA sequence: TGTGCCAGCAGTCGACGACAGGGGGCCTACGAGCAGTACGTC. Residues: CASSRRQGAYEQYV. The V and J genes are TRBV6-2 or TRBV6-3 and TRBJ2-7; 9 bases align to TRBD1. V lost 5 bases to trimming and J lost 2 bases; unmatched junction nucleotides: 4. The CDR3 has 14 amino acids. Germline loops: CDR1 MNHEY, CDR2 SVGEGT.

This clone turned up a few times. The rearrangement joins TRBV6-6 to TRBJ1-1; D might be TRBD1 (5 bases). The V end was cut by 7 bases, the J end by 2 bases, with 14 bases between. The length of the CDR3 is 14 residues. Germline CDR1 and CDR2: MNHNY and SVGAGI (reference sequence). The chain's CDR3 is CASTSGGTNTEAFF. CDR3 DNA: TGTGCCAGCACCTCTGGGGGGACTAACACTGAAGCTTTCTTT.

The chain joins TRBV6-5 to TRBJ1-2; unclear D gene. The CDR3 totals 15 residues. V gave up 7 bases and J gave up 3 bases, with 18 bases separating them. The germline gives CDR1 MNHEY, CDR2 SVGAGI. CDR3 nucleotide sequence: TGTGCCAGCAAACAAAACAGAGCTTATTACTATGGCTACACCTTC. It translates to CASKQNRAYYYGYTF.

The rearrangement joins TRBV6-5 to TRBJ1-6; 9 nucleotides match TRBD1. The CDR3 runs to 15 residues. Trimming cost V 9 bases and J 13 bases; bases outside gene matches: 16. Germline CDR1 and CDR2: MNHEY and SVGAGI. CDR3 in DNA: TGTGCCAGTACGACAGGGGGATACAGTACTATCCCCCTCCACTTT. Amino acid sequence: CASTTGGYSTIPLHF.

A few counts support this clone. V and J are TRBV5-1 and TRBJ2-2, with TRBD1 as a possible D gene (6 bases). The V and J ends lost 0 bases and 6 bases respectively, with 12 bases between them. This CDR3 is 15 amino acids long. CDR1 is SGHRS and CDR2 is YFSETQ in the germline V gene. In DNA form, the CDR3 reads TGCGCCAGCAGCTTGGGTCATTCAGGGGCCGGGGAGCTGTTTTTT. Encoded protein: CASSLGHSGAGELFF.

Concerning this clone: The junction differs from germline at one of its ends, possibly a read error. The rearrangement uses TRBV5-1 and TRBJ1-5, with D unresolved. Looked up from germline, CDR1 is SGHRS and CDR2 is YFSETQ. There are 14 residues in the CDR3. The CDR3 loop is CASSLEVGNQPQHF. The CDR3 DNA reads TGCGCCAGCAGCTTGGAGGTGGGCAACCAGCCCCAGCATTTT.

This chain links TRBV5-1 with TRBJ1-5; a possible D gene is TRBD1 (6 bases). Germline CDR1 and CDR2: SGHRS and YFSETQ. The CDR3 length is 15 residues. The V end lost 1 base, the J end lost 5 bases, and 13 bases lay between the germline ends. The DNA of the CDR3 is TGCGCCAGCAGCTTGAGGTGGGGGGCTGATCAGCCCCAGCATTTT. This sequence encodes CASSLRWGADQPQHF. The whole variable domain, filled in from reference TRBV5-1 and TRBJ1-5, reads KAGVTQTPRYLIKTRGQQVTLSCSPISGHRSVSWYQQTPGQGLQFLFEYFSETQRNKGNFPGRFSGRQFSNSRSEMNVSTLELGDSALYLCASSLRWGADQPQHFGDGTRLSIL.

CDR3 nucleotides: TGTGCCAGCAGTCTAAACCAGGACGTGAATCAGCCCCAGCATTTT. Translating it yields CASSLNQDVNQPQHF. The rearrangement links TRBV2 to TRBJ1-5, with D hard to call. The V end lost 5 bases, the J end lost 4 bases, and 15 bases lay between the germline ends. Germline-derived CDR1 and CDR2 are SNHLY and FYNNEI. This CDR3 has 15 amino acids.

V usage is TRBV4-1 and J usage is TRBJ1-2; D possibly corresponds to TRBD1 (5 bases). Germline V CDR1 and CDR2: MGHRA, YSYEKL. V was pared by 0 bases and J by 8 bases, with 10 bases between. The CDR3 contains 13 residues. In nucleotides, the CDR3 is TGCGCCAGCAGCCAAGACCGAAGGGGCGGCTACACCTTC. This gives the protein CASSQDRRGGYTF.

This clone is a singleton in its sample. This chain connects TRBV28 to TRBJ1-1, with 7 bases lining up with TRBD1. The V gene's germline CDR1 is MDHEN and CDR2 SYDVKM. The V and J ends lost 10 bases and 0 bases, in that order; junction bases with no gene match: 5. This CDR3 has 13 residues. Here the CDR3 reads CATLTGMNTEAFF. In DNA form, the CDR3 reads TGTGCCACTCTGACAGGGATGAACACTGAAGCTTTCTTT. The variable domain in full, with the rest retrieved from reference TRBV28 and TRBJ1-1, is DVKVTQSSRYLVKRTGEKVFLECVQDMDHENMFWYRQDPGLGLRLIYFSYDVKMKEKGDIPEGYSVSREKKERFSLILESASTNQTSMYLCATLTGMNTEAFFGQGTRLTVV.

CDR3 nucleotides: TGTGCCAGCAGTGACGTGGGTCAGCCCCAGCATTTT. Its protein product is CASSDVGQPQHF. The rearrangement joins TRBV2 to TRBJ1-5; no definite D call. Deletions cut 3 bases from V and 6 bases from J, with 6 bases between. This CDR3 has 12 amino acids. Germline V CDR1 and CDR2: SNHLY, FYNNEI.